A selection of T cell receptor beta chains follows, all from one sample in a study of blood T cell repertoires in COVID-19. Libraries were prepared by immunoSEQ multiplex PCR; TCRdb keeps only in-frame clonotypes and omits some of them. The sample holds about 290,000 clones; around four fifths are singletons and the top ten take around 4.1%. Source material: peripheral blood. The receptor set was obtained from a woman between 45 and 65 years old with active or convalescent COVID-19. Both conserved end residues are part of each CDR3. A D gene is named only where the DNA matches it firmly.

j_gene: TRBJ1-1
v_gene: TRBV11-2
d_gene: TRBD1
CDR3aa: CASSLSGTGYGTEAFF
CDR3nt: TGTGCCAGCAGCTTATCCGGGACAGGGTATGGCACTGAAGCTTTCTTT

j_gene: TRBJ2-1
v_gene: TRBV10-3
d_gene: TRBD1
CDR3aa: CAIRTTGAGNEQFF
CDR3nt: TGTGCCATCAGGACAACAGGGGCCGGCAATGAGCAGTTCTTC

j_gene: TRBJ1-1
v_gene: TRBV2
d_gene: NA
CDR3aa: CASSEMGRSRTEAFF
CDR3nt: TGTGCCAGCAGTGAGATGGGGCGCTCGAGAACTGAAGCTTTCTTT

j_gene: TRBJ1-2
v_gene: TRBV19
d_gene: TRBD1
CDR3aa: CASSIALPGTGSAGYTF
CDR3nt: TGTGCCAGTAGTATAGCCTTACCCGGGACAGGGTCGGCTGGCTACACCTTC

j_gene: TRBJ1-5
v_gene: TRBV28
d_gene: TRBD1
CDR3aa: CASSLRGTGDQPQHF
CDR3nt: TGTGCCAGCAGTTTACGGGGGACAGGGGATCAGCCCCAGCATTTT

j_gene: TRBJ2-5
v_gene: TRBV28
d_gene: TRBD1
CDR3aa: CASSPGTGLKTQYF
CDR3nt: TGTGCCAGCAGTCCCGGGACAGGGTTGAAGACCCAGTACTTC

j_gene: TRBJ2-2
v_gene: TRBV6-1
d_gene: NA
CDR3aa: CASSEAGGAANTGELFF
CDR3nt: TGTGCCAGCAGTGAAGCAGGGGGGGCCGCGAACACCGGGGAGCTGTTTTTT

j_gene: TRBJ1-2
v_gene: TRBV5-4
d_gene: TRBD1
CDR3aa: CASSEDRVRGYTF
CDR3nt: TGTGCCAGCAGCGAAGACAGGGTGCGAGGCTACACCTTC

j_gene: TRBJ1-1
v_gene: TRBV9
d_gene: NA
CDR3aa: CASSALQGWTEAFF
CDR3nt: TGTGCCAGCAGCGCACTACAGGGTTGGACTGAAGCTTTCTTT

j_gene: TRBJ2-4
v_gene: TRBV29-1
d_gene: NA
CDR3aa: CSVRTGRAKNIQYF
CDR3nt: TGCAGCGTGCGGACGGGGAGAGCCAAAAACATTCAGTACTTC

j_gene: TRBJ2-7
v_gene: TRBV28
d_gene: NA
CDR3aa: CASSFHPERVSSYEQYF
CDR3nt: TGTGCCAGCAGTTTCCACCCTGAGCGGGTCAGCTCCTACGAGCAGTACTTC

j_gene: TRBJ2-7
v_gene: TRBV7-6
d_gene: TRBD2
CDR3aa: CASSPLPPAGDYYEQYF
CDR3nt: TGTGCCAGCAGCCCGTTACCCCCAGCGGGAGACTACTACGAGCAGTACTTC